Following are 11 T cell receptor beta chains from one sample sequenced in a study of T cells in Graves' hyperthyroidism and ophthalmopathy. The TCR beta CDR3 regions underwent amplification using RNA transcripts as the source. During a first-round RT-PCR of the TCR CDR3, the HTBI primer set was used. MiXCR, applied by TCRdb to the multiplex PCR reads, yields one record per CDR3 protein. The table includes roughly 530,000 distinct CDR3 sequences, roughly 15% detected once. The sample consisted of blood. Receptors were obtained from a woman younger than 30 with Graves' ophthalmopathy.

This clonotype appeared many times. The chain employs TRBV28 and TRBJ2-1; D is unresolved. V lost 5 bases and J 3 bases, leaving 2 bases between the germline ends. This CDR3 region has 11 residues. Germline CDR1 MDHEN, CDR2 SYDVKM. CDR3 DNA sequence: TGTGCCAGCAGTCTCTACAATGAGCAGTTCTTC. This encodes CASSLYNEQFF.

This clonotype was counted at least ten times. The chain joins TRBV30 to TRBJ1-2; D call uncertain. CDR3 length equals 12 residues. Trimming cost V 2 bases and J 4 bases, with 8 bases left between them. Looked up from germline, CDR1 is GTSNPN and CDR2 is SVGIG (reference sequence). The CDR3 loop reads CAWSKGSYGYTF. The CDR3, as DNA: TGTGCCTGGAGTAAAGGTTCCTATGGCTACACCTTC.

The CDR3 sequence: CSALGGGTYNSPLHF. The CDR3 DNA reads as TGCAGTGCTCTCGGGGGGGGCACCTATAATTCACCCCTCCACTTT. V is TRBV20-1 and J is TRBJ1-6, with D tentatively TRBD1 (6 bases). Germline lookup yields CDR1 DFQATT and CDR2 SNEGSKA (reference sequence). This CDR3 spans 15 amino acids. V lost 5 bases to trimming and J lost 2 bases, with 13 bases between them.

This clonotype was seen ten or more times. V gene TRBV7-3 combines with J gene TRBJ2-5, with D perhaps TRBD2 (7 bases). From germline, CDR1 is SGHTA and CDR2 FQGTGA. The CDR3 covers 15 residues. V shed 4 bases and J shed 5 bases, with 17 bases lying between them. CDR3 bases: TGTGCCAGCAGCTCCTTCGCGGGGGCGGGGGAGACCCAGTACTTC. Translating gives CASSSFAGAGETQYF.

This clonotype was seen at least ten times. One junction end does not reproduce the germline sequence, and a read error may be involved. In DNA form, the CDR3 reads TGTGCCAGCAGGTTAGCGGGAGGGCCATCTAATGAGCAGTTCTTC. It yields the protein CASRLAGGPSNEQFF. The chain carries TRBV12-3 or TRBV12-4 and TRBJ2-1, with 11 bases identical to TRBD2. The CDR3 contains 15 residues.

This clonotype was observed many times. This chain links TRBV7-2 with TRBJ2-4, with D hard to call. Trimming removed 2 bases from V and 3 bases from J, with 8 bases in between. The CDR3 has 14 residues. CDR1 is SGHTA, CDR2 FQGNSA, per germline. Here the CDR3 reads CASSLTAGKNIQYF. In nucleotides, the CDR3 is TGTGCCAGCAGCTTAACCGCTGGCAAAAACATTCAGTACTTC.

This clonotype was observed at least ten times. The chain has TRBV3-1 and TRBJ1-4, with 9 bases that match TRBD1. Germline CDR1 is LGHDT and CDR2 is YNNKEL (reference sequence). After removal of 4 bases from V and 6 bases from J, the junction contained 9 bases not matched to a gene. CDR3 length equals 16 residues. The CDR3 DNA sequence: TGTGCCAGCAGCCCTGAACCGGGGACAGGGTATGAAAAACTGTTTTTT. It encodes CASSPEPGTGYEKLFF.

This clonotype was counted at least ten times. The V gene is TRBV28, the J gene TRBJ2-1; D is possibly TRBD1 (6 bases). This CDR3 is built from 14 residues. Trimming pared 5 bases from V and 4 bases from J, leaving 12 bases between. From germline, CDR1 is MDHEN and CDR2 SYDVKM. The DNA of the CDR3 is TGTGCCAGCAGTCCCAGGGGTCTATACAATGAGCAGTTCTTC. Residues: CASSPRGLYNEQFF.

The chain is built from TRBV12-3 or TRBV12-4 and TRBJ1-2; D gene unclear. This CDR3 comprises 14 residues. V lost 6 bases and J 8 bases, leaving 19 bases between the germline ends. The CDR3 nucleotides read TGTGCCAGCAGCCCCGGTGGGGTGGGGAGAGGCTACACCTTC. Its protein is CASSPGGVGRGYTF.

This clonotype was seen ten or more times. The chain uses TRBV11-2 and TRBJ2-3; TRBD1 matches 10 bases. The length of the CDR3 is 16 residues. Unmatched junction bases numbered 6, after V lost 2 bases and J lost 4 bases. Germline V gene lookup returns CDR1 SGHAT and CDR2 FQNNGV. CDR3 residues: CASSLRQGARSDTQYF. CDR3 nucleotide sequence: TGTGCCAGCAGCTTACGACAGGGGGCGCGTTCAGATACGCAGTATTTT.

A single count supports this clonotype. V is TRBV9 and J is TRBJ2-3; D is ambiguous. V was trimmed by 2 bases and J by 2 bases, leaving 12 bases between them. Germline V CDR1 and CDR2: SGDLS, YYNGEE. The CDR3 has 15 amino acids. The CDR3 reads CASSVTRAITDTQYF. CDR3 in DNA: TGTGCCAGCAGCGTCACCCGGGCCATCACAGATACGCAGTATTTT.